The clone carrying this T cell receptor beta chain was found many times. Its cognate antigen is unknown. The source of the sample is a study of CD8 T cells in ankylosing spondylitis. General study results and limits: Disease-linked clones were reportedly significantly enriched in matched ankylosing spondylitis synovial fluid. Reactive arthritis synovial fluid and blood were previously reported to contain some motif variants.

Germline V gene lookup returns CDR1 SGHTA and CDR2 FQGNSA. The V segment lost 2 bases and the J segment 3 bases; nucleotides outside the gene matches: 5. This CDR3 contains 16 residues. Making use of molecular barcodes, quantitative 5'-RACE generated TCR beta libraries. TCRdb fed the 5' RACE reads into MiXCR, producing one record per CDR3 protein. The profile shows 100,000 to 150,000 distinct CDR3 sequences, 9.3% of them singletons. J is TRBJ2-3 and V is TRBV7-2; 10 bases align to TRBD2. The specimen was blood, either unsorted or a sorted T cell fraction (not recorded which). The receptor was derived from a male donor with ankylosing spondylitis or in good health (not recorded which). The CDR3 DNA reads TGTGCCAGCAGCTTATGGACTAGCGGAGGAACAGATACGCAGTATTTT. Its translation is CASSLWTSGGTDTQYF.